This TCR beta chain was sequenced for a study of T cell repertoires in cytomegalovirus infection. Study-wide background: The authors relied on CMV epitopes, both recently identified HLA-C-restricted and well-studied HLA-B-restricted. Study observations and caveats: Carriage of CMV together with the relevant HLA was identifiable through cumulative public TCR beta family frequency.

TCRdb reprocessed the reads with MiXCR, giving one entry per CDR3 protein. Of about 69,000 distinct CDR3 sequences detected, more than 25% appear once; the ten largest clones hold 50% to 70%. To note about this clonotype: Antigen specificity is unknown.

The sequencing used CD8+ T cells from cultured PBMCs, collected from culture after CMV antigen stimulation. The receptor was derived from a human donor in good health (CMV status not recorded). Some clones in this sample may be carry-over from other donors' samples.

CDR3 sequence: CASSEATGGTDTQYF. Written as DNA, the CDR3 is TGTGCCAGCAGTGAAGCCACAGGGGGCACAGATACGCAGTATTTT. The rearrangement uses TRBV6-1 and TRBJ2-3; 7 nucleotides line up with TRBD1. V was clipped by 0 bases and J by 1 base; unmatched bases: 1. The CDR3 contains 15 residues. CDR1 is MNHNS and CDR2 is SASEGT in the germline V gene.